This passage covers 26 T cell receptor beta chains from one sample sequenced in a study of blood T cell repertoires in COVID-19. The data were produced by immunoSEQ multiplex PCR, yet TCRdb's version contains in-frame clones alone and is incomplete. Of about 270,000 clones in the sample, 80% to 85% are singletons; the top ten hold under 3%. The sample was peripheral blood. Receptors originate from a woman aged 60-75 years with active or convalescent COVID-19.

This chain joins TRBV4-3 and TRBJ1-1; 7 bases fit TRBD1. Germline V gene data show CDR1 as LGHNA and CDR2 as YSLEER. This CDR3 has 15 residues. The trim removed 4 bases at V and 1 base at J, leaving 6 bases unmatched. The CDR3 DNA follows: TGCGCCAGCAGCCGACTAACAGGGGAGAACACTGAAGCTTTCTTT. This codes for CASSRLTGENTEAFF.

The V and J genes are TRBV25-1 and TRBJ1-1, with D uncertain. CDR1 and CDR2 from the germline V gene are MGHDK and SYGVNS. The CDR3 is made up of 14 amino acids. The germline V and J ends were trimmed by 3 bases and 3 bases, with 11 bases remaining between them. The CDR3: CASSERGKHTEAFF. The CDR3 region has the DNA TGTGCCAGCAGTGAGCGAGGGAAGCACACTGAAGCTTTCTTT. Variable domain in full (rest from reference TRBV25-1 and TRBJ1-1): EADIYQTPRYLVIGTGKKITLECSQTMGHDKMYWYQQDPGMELHLIHYSYGVNSTEKGDLSSESTVSRIRTEHFPLTLESARPSHTSQYLCASSERGKHTEAFFGQGTRLTVV.

The rearrangement joins TRBV5-1 to TRBJ1-1; tentatively, D is TRBD1 (6 bases). The germline V and J ends were trimmed by 6 bases and 4 bases, with 13 bases remaining between them. CDR3 length: 13 residues. CDR1 and CDR2 from the germline V gene are SGHRS and YFSETQ. The CDR3 DNA follows: TGCGCCAGCACGATAACAGGGAGCACTGAAGCTTTCTTT. Translating it yields CASTITGSTEAFF.

The chain employs TRBV27 and TRBJ1-1, with D possibly being TRBD1 (6 bases). CDR1 and CDR2 (germline): MNHEY, SMNVEV (reference sequence). The CDR3 consists of 13 residues. V was pared by 6 bases and J by 3 bases, with 11 bases between. CDR3: CASRPQGDTEAFF. CDR3 bases: TGTGCCAGCAGACCACAGGGAGACACTGAAGCTTTCTTT.

The chain recombines TRBV6-5 with TRBJ1-5; D gene ambiguous. Germline CDR1 is MNHEY and CDR2 is SVGAGI. V was trimmed by 6 bases and J by 3 bases, leaving 15 bases between them. The CDR3 covers 15 residues. CDR3 region: CASRASPAHNQPQHF. Written as DNA, the CDR3 is TGTGCCAGCAGGGCATCTCCCGCCCACAATCAGCCCCAGCATTTT.

This sequence joins TRBV30 and TRBJ2-3; 9 nucleotides agree with TRBD1. This CDR3 is built from 17 residues. The J segment lost 1 base and the V segment lost 3 bases, leaving 11 bases of the junction unmatched. CDR1 and CDR2 (germline): GTSNPN, SVGIG (reference sequence). CDR3 in amino acids: CAWSRTGVGDRTDTQYF. The DNA for the CDR3 is TGTGCCTGGAGCAGGACAGGGGTGGGGGATCGCACAGATACGCAGTATTTT.

This clone was detected once. The rearrangement links TRBV7-2 to TRBJ1-6, with 7 bases fitting TRBD1. Germline V gene lookup returns CDR1 SGHTA and CDR2 FQGNSA. V was pared by 5 bases and J by 9 bases, with 7 bases of the junction left unmatched. The CDR3 has 14 residues. Written as DNA, the CDR3 is TGTGCCAGCAGCGCCGGGACAGTCTCTTCACCCCTCCACTTT. Protein: CASSAGTVSSPLHF.

As DNA, the CDR3 is TGTGCCAGCAGTGCGGACAGGGGGAACACCGGGGAGCTGTTTTTT. It specifies CASSADRGNTGELFF. V is TRBV27 and J is TRBJ2-2, with 9 bases fitting TRBD1. The CDR3 has 15 residues. The trim removed 5 bases at V and 1 base at J, leaving 2 bases unmatched. Germline CDR1 reads MNHEY; CDR2 reads SMNVEV (reference sequence).

V and J are TRBV29-1 and TRBJ2-1, with TRBD1 as a possible D gene (5 bases). The CDR3 covers 12 residues. From germline, CDR1 is SQVTM and CDR2 ANQGSEA. The ends were cut back, 6 bases at V and 4 bases at J, with 10 bases in the middle. The CDR3 protein is CSVDSLYNEQFF. CDR3 coding DNA: TGCAGCGTCGACAGTCTTTACAATGAGCAGTTCTTC.

The V call is TRBV18, the J call TRBJ1-6; no firm D call. Germline CDR1 and CDR2: KGHSH and LQKENI. The V end lost 2 bases, the J end lost 8 bases, and 13 bases lay between the germline ends. The CDR3 is 15 amino acids. The CDR3 DNA reads as TGTGCCAGCTCACCAAGTAGGGTGGAGGATTCACCCCTCCACTTT. It codes for CASSPSRVEDSPLHF. The variable domain in full, completed from reference TRBV18 and TRBJ1-6, reads NAGVMQNPRHLVRRRGQEARLRCSPMKGHSHVYWYRQLPEEGLKFMVYLQKENIIDESGMPKERFSAEFPKEGPSILRIQQVVRGDSAAYFCASSPSRVEDSPLHFGNGTRLTVT.

The CDR3 protein is CASSFGQLNYGYTF. The CDR3 DNA reads TGTGCCAGCAGCTTTGGACAGCTGAACTATGGCTACACCTTC. The rearrangement links TRBV5-6 to TRBJ1-2; perhaps TRBD1 as D (6 bases). The V gene's germline CDR1 is SGHDT and CDR2 YYEEEE. Trimming left V 2 bases short and J 2 bases short, with 10 bases between. The CDR3 has 14 amino acids.

This chain links TRBV27 with TRBJ1-4; D ambiguous. The CDR3 runs 14 residues. V lost 0 bases and J 3 bases, leaving 5 bases between the germline ends. Germline CDR1 reads MNHEY; CDR2 reads SMNVEV (reference sequence). The CDR3, as DNA: TGTGCCAGCAGTTTATCTCGGTCTAATGAAAAACTGTTTTTT. Translated, it gives CASSLSRSNEKLFF.

Only one count was recorded for this clone. The CDR3: CASSPSGQGGGYTF. The DNA for the CDR3 is TGTGCCAGCTCACCTTCGGGACAGGGCGGTGGCTACACCTTC. The chain recombines TRBV18 with TRBJ1-2, with 9 positions matching TRBD1. With V trimmed by 3 bases and J by 7 bases, 6 bases remained unmatched. In germline, CDR1 is KGHSH, CDR2 LQKENI. This CDR3 has 14 residues.

The V gene is TRBV23-1, the J gene TRBJ2-4, with D possibly TRBD2 on 6 matching bases. TRBV23-1 is treated as an ORF (open reading frame) with a function not yet certain. The CDR3 is 17 amino acids. Trimming removed 0 bases from V and 4 bases from J, with 16 bases in between. CDR3 DNA: TGCGCCAGCAGTCAATCGGACCATCCGGGAGTTAAAAACATTCAGTACTTC. The encoded protein is CASSQSDHPGVKNIQYF.

A few counts support this clone. This sequence joins TRBV4-1 and TRBJ1-1; 7 nucleotides line up with TRBD1. The CDR3 contains 15 residues. The germline V gene has CDR1 MGHRA and CDR2 YSYEKL. Trimming removed 5 bases from V and 7 bases from J; junction bases left unmatched: 13. In DNA, the CDR3 is TGCGCCAGCAGCAGCGCCGCCGGGACAGCAATTGAAGCTTTCTTT. Translating it yields CASSSAAGTAIEAFF.

This clone showed up just a few times. At one of its ends the junction is not consistent with the germline gene, which may arise from a read error. This rearrangement joins TRBV7-7 to TRBJ2-3; 11 bases map to TRBD1. The CDR3 runs 14 residues. Germline V gives CDR1 SSHAT, CDR2 FNYEAQ (reference sequence). The CDR3 bases are TGTGCTAGCAGCCCCGGGACAGGGGGAGATACGCAGTATTTT. Translation: CASSPGTGGDTQYF.

V usage is TRBV7-2 and J usage is TRBJ1-1; weak D call: TRBD1 (5 bases). This CDR3 spans 14 amino acids. Germline lookup yields CDR1 SGHTA and CDR2 FQGNSA. V lost 2 bases and J 5 bases, leaving 12 bases between the germline ends. CDR3 sequence: CASSLRGGGTEAFF. In DNA, the CDR3 is TGTGCCAGCAGCTTACGCGGGGGGGGGACTGAAGCTTTCTTT.

This sequence joins TRBV27 and TRBJ2-1; 9 bases line up with TRBD1. The germline CDR1 and CDR2 sequences are MNHEY and SMNVEV (reference sequence). The length of the CDR3 is 16 residues. Germline trimming cut 7 bases from V and 5 bases from J; bases unmatched to any gene: 12. The CDR3 DNA reads TGTGCCAGCACCCCTAGAGTCGGGACAGGGAACAATGAGCAGTTCTTC. Residues: CASTPRVGTGNNEQFF.

The CDR3 protein is CASSLMRGGETQYF. In DNA, the CDR3 is TGTGCCAGCAGCTTAATGCGGGGGGGGGAGACCCAGTACTTC. This chain uses TRBV7-2 with TRBJ2-5; 9 bases match TRBD2. Germline CDR1 and CDR2: SGHTA and FQGNSA. There are 14 residues in the CDR3. V shed 2 bases, J shed 5 bases, and the junction held 3 bases outside the gene matches.

V is TRBV7-2 and J is TRBJ1-1, with D tentatively TRBD1 (5 bases). The CDR3 is 14 residues long. Germline values: CDR1 SGHTA, CDR2 FQGNSA. The V end was cut by 5 bases, the J end by 1 base, with 11 bases between. In nucleotides, the CDR3 is TGTGCCAGCAGCCCCCAGGGTTCGAACACTGAAGCTTTCTTT. This translates into CASSPQGSNTEAFF.

The genes are TRBV2 and TRBJ2-3; tentatively, D is TRBD1 (5 bases). Germline lookup yields CDR1 SNHLY and CDR2 FYNNEI. The CDR3 extends over 13 amino acids. Trimming shortened V by 1 base and J by 6 bases, and 8 bases separated the two germline ends. The CDR3 spells CASSEGGVDTQYF. In DNA, the CDR3 is TGTGCCAGCAGTGAAGGGGGCGTTGATACGCAGTATTTT.

This rearrangement joins TRBV5-4 to TRBJ2-1; 8 bases agree with TRBD1. Germline assignment: CDR1 SGHNT and CDR2 YYREEE (reference sequence). With V trimmed by 0 bases and J by 7 bases, 6 bases remained unmatched. The CDR3 spans 15 residues. The CDR3 coding sequence is TGTGCCAGCAGCTTGGCTGACAGGGGTGGTAATGAGCAGTTCTTC. Amino acid sequence: CASSLADRGGNEQFF. The full variable domain, with the rest looked up from reference TRBV5-4 and TRBJ2-1, is ETGVTQSPTHLIKTRGQQVTLRCSSQSGHNTVSWYQQALGQGPQFIFQYYREEENGRGNFPPRFSGLQFPNYSSELNVNALELDDSALYLCASSLADRGGNEQFFGPGTRLTVL.

This clone was seen a few times. The rearrangement links TRBV29-1 to TRBJ2-7, with 8 bases that match TRBD1. This CDR3 spans 14 amino acids. Germline values: CDR1 SQVTM, CDR2 ANQGSEA. Unmatched junction bases numbered 8, after V lost 4 bases and J lost 3 bases. The CDR3 DNA follows: TGCAGCGTTGTTTTGAAGGACAGGGACTACGAGCAGTACTTC. It yields the protein CSVVLKDRDYEQYF.

For the CDR3, the DNA is TGTGCCAGCAGTGGTAACAGGGTCGGCGAGCAGTACTTC. Translating gives CASSGNRVGEQYF. This rearrangement joins TRBV2 to TRBJ2-7; D might be TRBD1 (6 bases). With 4 bases removed from V and 6 bases from J, the gap between germline ends came to 13 bases. This CDR3 spans 13 amino acids. Germline V gives CDR1 SNHLY, CDR2 FYNNEI.

The J gene is TRBJ1-5, the V gene TRBV19; 10 bases line up with TRBD1. V was clipped by 4 bases and J by 0 bases; unmatched bases: 3. In germline, CDR1 is LNHDA, CDR2 SQIVND (reference sequence). CDR3 length: 16 amino acids. This CDR3 is CASSRDRGYSNQPQHF. DNA for the CDR3: TGTGCCAGTAGTAGGGACAGGGGTTATAGCAATCAGCCCCAGCATTTT.

This chain uses TRBV5-1 with TRBJ2-3, with D unclear. Looked up from germline, CDR1 is SGHRS and CDR2 is YFSETQ. The CDR3 runs 12 residues. The V end lost 2 bases, the J end lost 3 bases, and 4 bases lay between the germline ends. The CDR3 nucleotides are TGCGCCAGCAGCTTCCTTACAGATACGCAGTATTTT. Encoded protein: CASSFLTDTQYF.